Below, one T cell receptor beta chain is given with its context. This entry is derived from a study of T cell responses to AZD1222 COVID-19 vaccine. Generated by immunoSEQ multiplex PCR, the TCRdb table keeps only in-frame clones and is missing some. The profile shows 100,000 or so clones, about 94% of them singletons. Sample: peripheral blood, taken on day 0 of AZD1222 vaccination. This TCR derives from an adult in good health.

DNA for the CDR3: TGTGCCAGCAGCTTAAAAATTGGTGAGACCCAGTACTTC. Translating it yields CASSLKIGETQYF. The rearrangement uses TRBV7-3 and TRBJ2-5; unclear D gene. Trimming stripped 1 base from V and 5 bases from J, with 8 bases between. This CDR3 is built from 13 residues. Germline CDR1 is SGHTA and CDR2 is FQGTGA. Together with reference TRBV7-3 and TRBJ2-5, the CDR3 gives the full variable domain: GAGVSQTPSNKVTEKGKYVELRCDPISGHTALYWYRQSLGQGPEFLIYFQGTGAADDSGLPNDRFFAVRPEGSVSTLKIQRTERGDSAVYLCASSLKIGETQYFGPGTRLLVL.